This T cell receptor beta chain is drawn from a study of blood T cell repertoires in COVID-19. CDR1 is SGHRS and CDR2 is YFSETQ in the germline V gene. V lost 0 bases and J 6 bases, leaving 12 bases between the germline ends. This CDR3 contains 15 residues. Some clones are missing from TCRdb's copy, which holds only in-frame ones; the method was immunoSEQ multiplex PCR. The sample carries 130,000 or so clones, under 85% recorded once. The genes are TRBV5-1 and TRBJ1-4; D is possibly TRBD1 (6 bases). This clonotype was obtained from a woman in her sixties or seventies with acute or convalescent COVID-19. Source material: peripheral blood. The DNA for the CDR3 is TGCGCCAGCAGCTTGGTAGGGGGGGCAGATGAAAAACTGTTTTTT. Protein product: CASSLVGGADEKLFF.